A selection of T cell receptor beta chains follows, all from one sample in a study of T-cell memory formation after mild COVID-19. TCRdb ran MiXCR on the 5' RACE reads and lists one entry per CDR3 protein. The sample lists over 400,000 distinct CDR3 sequences, less than 25% occurring once. The sample taken for sequencing was PBMCs or a T cell subset sorted from them (not recorded which). These receptors were taken from an adult woman who had mild COVID-19 (a few samples of this study predate the infection). Cell type and time point are not known. The CDR3 runs from the conserved cysteine through the conserved F or W. The order of the fields is J gene, clone size, V gene, D gene, CDR3 DNA, CDR3 protein. The D gene is left open where the match is weak. The size of a clone is reported for some rows only, either as once, few or many, or as a class for expanded clones.

>TRBJ2-7|.|TRBV29-1|.
TGCAGCGTTGAAGAGGATCGTGACGAGCAGTACTTC
CSVEEDRDEQYF
>TRBJ2-7|.|TRBV13|.
TGTGCCAGCAGCCAAGTCAGGGCCTCCTACGAGCAGTACTTC
CASSQVRASYEQYF
>TRBJ2-5|.|TRBV29-1|.
TGCAGCGTTGGGTATAGAGAAGAGACCCAGTACTTC
CSVGYREETQYF
>TRBJ2-3|.|TRBV5-1|.
TGCGCCAGCAGCTTCGGCGCAGATACGCAGTATTTT
CASSFGADTQYF
>TRBJ1-1|few|TRBV12-3/TRBV12-4|.
TGTGCCAGCAGTTTTCGACGGGTTTCTGAAGCTTTCTTT
CASSFRRVSEAFF
>TRBJ2-5|.|TRBV12-3/TRBV12-4|.
TGTGCCAGCACCGAAAGGGGGACCCAGTACTTC
CASTERGTQYF
>TRBJ2-1|few|TRBV5-1|TRBD1
TGCGCCAGCAGCTCCGGGCGACAGGGACGCTCCTACAATGAGCAGTTCTTC
CASSSGRQGRSYNEQFF
>TRBJ2-7|.|TRBV24-1|.
TGTGCCACCAGCCCTAAGCCCGCTTCCGGGACCCAATACGAGCAGTACTTC
CATSPKPASGTQYEQYF
>TRBJ2-7|once|TRBV6-2/TRBV6-3|TRBD2
TGTGCCAGCAGTTTACTAGCGGGGAACCGCTACGAGCAGTACTTC
CASSLLAGNRYEQYF
>TRBJ2-1|.|TRBV11-3|.
TGTGCCAGCAGCACGGGACTGGGAGGAGTGCAGTTCTTC
CASSTGLGGVQFF
>TRBJ2-3|.|TRBV20-1|.
TGCAGTGAGGCCAGGGGAGATACGCAGTATTTT
CSEARGDTQYF
>TRBJ1-1|.|TRBV3-1|.
TGTGCCAGCAGCCAAGATGTGGGGTCTGAAGCTTTCTTT
CASSQDVGSEAFF
>TRBJ1-1|few|TRBV15|.
TGTGCCACCAGCAGAGATAGGGCTCGGAACACTGAAGCTTTCTTT
CATSRDRARNTEAFF
>TRBJ1-1|.|TRBV18|.
TGTGCCAGCTCACCACAGGGTCTCGCTGAAGCTTTCTTT
CASSPQGLAEAFF
>TRBJ2-3|.|TRBV5-5|TRBD1
TGTGCCAGCAGTTCCCCCGGGACAGGAACGCAGTATTTT
CASSSPGTGTQYF
>TRBJ2-7|many|TRBV7-6|TRBD2
TGTGCCAGCAGCCCATTGGGACTAGCGGGGGGCCCCGCCTACGAGCAGTACTTC
CASSPLGLAGGPAYEQYF